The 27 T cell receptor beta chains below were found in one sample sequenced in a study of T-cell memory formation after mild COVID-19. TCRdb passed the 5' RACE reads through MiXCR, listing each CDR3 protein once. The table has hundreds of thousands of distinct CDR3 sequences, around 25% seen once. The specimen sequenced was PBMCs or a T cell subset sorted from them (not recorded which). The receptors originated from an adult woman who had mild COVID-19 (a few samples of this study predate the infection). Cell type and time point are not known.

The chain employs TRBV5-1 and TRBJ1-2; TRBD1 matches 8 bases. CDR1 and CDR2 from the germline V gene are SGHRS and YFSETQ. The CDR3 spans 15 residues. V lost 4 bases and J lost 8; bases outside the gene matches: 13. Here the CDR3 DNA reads TGCGCCAGCAGCCCAGGACAGGGAGGGCGCGGAGGCTACACCTTC. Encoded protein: CASSPGQGGRGGYTF.

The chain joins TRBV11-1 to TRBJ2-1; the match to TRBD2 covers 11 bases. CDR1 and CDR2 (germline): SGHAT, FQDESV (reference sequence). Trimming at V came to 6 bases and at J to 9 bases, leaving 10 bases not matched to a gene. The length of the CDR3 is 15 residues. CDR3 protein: CASRKLAGELGEQFF. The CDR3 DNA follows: TGTGCCAGCAGAAAACTAGCGGGGGAGCTCGGTGAGCAGTTCTTC.

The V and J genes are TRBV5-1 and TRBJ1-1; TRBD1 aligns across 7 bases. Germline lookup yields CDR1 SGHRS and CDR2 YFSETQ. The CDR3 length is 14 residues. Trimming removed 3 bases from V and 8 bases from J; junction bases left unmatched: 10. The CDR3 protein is CASSSRTGLAEAFF. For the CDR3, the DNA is TGCGCCAGCAGCTCAAGGACAGGTCTGGCAGAAGCTTTCTTT.

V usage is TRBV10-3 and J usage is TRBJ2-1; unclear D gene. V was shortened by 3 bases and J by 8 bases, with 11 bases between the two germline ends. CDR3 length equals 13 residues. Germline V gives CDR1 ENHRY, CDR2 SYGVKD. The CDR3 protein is CAISEGRLDEQFF. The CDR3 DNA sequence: TGTGCCATCAGTGAAGGCCGATTGGATGAGCAGTTCTTC.

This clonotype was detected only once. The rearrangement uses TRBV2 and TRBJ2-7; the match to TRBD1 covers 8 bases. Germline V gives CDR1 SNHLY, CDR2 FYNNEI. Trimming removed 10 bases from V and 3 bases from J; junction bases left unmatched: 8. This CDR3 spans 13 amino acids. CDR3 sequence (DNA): TGTGCCATACGAGGGACAGGTCGCTACGAGCAGTACTTC. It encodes CAIRGTGRYEQYF. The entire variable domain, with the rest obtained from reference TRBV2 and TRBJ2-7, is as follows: EPEVTQTPSHQVTQMGQEVILRCVPISNHLYFYWYRQILGQKVEFLVSFYNNEISEKSEIFDDQFSVERPDGSNFTLKIRSTKLEDSAMYFCAIRGTGRYEQYFGPGTRLTVT.

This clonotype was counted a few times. The CDR3 here is CASSRGRKARGEETQYF. In DNA form, the CDR3 reads TGTGCCAGCAGCAGGGGTCGTAAGGCGAGAGGGGAAGAGACCCAGTACTTC. The rearrangement uses TRBV21-1 and TRBJ2-5; TRBD2 is the table's D call and was not checked against the DNA. TRBV21-1 is given as a pseudogene. The CDR3 length is 17 residues.

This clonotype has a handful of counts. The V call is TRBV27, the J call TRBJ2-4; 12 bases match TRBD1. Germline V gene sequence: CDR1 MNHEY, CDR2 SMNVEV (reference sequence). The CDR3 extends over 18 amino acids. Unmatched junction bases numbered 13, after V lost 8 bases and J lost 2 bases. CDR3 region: CASRGQGAPLVTKNIQYF. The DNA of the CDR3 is TGTGCCAGCCGGGGACAGGGGGCTCCCCTCGTGACCAAAAACATTCAGTACTTC.

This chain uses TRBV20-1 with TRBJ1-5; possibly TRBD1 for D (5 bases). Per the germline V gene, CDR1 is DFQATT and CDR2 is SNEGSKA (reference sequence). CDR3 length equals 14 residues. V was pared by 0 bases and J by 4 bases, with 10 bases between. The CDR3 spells CSARDGAGNQPQHF. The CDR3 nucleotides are TGCAGTGCTAGAGATGGGGCAGGGAATCAGCCCCAGCATTTT.

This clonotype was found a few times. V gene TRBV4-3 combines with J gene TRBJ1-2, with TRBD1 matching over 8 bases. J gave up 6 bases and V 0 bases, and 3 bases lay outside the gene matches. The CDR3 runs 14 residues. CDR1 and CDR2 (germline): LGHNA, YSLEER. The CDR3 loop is CASSQEAGGDGYTF. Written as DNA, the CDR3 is TGCGCCAGCAGCCAAGAGGCAGGGGGCGATGGCTACACCTTC.

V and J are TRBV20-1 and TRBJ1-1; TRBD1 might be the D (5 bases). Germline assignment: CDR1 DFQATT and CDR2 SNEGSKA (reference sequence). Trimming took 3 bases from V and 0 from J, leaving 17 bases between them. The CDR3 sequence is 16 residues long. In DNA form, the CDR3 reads TGCAGTGCTAGTGCCCAGGGAACTTTAATGAACACTGAAGCTTTCTTT. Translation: CSASAQGTLMNTEAFF.

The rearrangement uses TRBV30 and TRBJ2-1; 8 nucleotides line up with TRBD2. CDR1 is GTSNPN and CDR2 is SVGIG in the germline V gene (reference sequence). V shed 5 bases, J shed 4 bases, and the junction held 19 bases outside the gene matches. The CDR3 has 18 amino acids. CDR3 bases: TGTGCCTGGGGCATACGAACAAAGACTAGCGTCACTTACAATGAGCAGTTCTTC. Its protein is CAWGIRTKTSVTYNEQFF.

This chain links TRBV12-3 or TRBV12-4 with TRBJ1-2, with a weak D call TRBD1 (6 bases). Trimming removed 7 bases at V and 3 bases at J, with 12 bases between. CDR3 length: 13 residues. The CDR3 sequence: CASNIQGYYGYTF. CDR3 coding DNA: TGTGCCAGCAACATACAGGGTTACTATGGCTACACCTTC.

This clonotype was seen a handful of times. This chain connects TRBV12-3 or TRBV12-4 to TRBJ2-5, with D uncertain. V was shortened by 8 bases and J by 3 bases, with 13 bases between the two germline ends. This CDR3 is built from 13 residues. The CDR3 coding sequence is TGTGCCAGCGTCCCGGGCCGGGAAGAGACCCAGTACTTC. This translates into CASVPGREETQYF.

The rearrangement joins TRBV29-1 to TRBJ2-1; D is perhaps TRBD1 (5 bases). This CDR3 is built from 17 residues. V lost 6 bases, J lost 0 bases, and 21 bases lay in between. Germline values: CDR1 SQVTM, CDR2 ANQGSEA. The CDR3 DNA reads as TGCAGCGTATTTTTGGCCGGGCGGCAGGGCTCCTACAATGAGCAGTTCTTC. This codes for CSVFLAGRQGSYNEQFF.

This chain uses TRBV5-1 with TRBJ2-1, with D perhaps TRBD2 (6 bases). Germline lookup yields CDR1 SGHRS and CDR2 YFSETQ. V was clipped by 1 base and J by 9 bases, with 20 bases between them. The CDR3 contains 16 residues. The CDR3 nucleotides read TGCGCCAGCAGCTTGCCCTCGGCGGGGCCCAACCTTGAGCAGTTCTTC. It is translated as CASSLPSAGPNLEQFF.

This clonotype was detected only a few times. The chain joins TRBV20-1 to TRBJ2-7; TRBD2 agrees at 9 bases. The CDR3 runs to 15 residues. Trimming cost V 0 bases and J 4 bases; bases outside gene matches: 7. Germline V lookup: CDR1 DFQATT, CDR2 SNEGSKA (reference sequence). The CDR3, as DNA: TGCAGTGCTAGAGATGGGAGGCTAGCGGGGTACGAGCAGTACTTC. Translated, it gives CSARDGRLAGYEQYF.

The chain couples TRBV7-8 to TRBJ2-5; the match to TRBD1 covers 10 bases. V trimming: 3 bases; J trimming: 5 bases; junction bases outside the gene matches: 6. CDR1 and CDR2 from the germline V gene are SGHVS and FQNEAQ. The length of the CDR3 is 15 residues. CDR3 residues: CASSFDRGRWETQYF. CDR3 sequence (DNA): TGTGCCAGCAGCTTTGACAGGGGGCGTTGGGAGACCCAGTACTTC.

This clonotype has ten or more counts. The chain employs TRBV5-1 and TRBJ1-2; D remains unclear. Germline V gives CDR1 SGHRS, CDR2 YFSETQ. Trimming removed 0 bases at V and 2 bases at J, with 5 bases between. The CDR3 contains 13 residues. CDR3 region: CASSLVGNYGYTF. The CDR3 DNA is TGCGCCAGCAGCTTGGTGGGAAACTATGGCTACACCTTC.

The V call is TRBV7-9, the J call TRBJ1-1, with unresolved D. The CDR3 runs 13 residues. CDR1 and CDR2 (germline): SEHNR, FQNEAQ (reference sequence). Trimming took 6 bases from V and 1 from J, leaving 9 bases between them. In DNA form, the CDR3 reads TGTGCCAGCAGGTTGATCACGAACACTGAAGCTTTCTTT. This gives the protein CASRLITNTEAFF.

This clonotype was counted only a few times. CDR3 amino acids: CASSSPPDGNPYNEQFF. The CDR3 coding sequence is TGCGCCAGCAGTTCTCCCCCGGACGGGAACCCCTACAATGAGCAGTTCTTC. The V gene is TRBV5-1, the J gene TRBJ2-1; a weak D match, TRBD2 (5 bases). V lost 5 bases to trimming and J lost 2 bases, with 20 bases between them. Germline V gene lookup returns CDR1 SGHRS and CDR2 YFSETQ. The CDR3 consists of 17 residues.

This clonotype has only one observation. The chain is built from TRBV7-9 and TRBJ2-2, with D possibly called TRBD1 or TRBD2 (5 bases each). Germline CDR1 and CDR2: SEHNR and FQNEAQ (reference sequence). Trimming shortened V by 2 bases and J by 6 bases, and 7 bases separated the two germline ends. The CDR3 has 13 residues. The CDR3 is CASSLPGPGELFF. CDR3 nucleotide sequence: TGTGCCAGCAGCTTACCGGGGCCCGGGGAGCTGTTTTTT. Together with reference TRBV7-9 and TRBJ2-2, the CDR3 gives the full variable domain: DTGVSQNPRHKITKRGQNVTFRCDPISEHNRLYWYRQTLGQGPEFLTYFQNEAQLEKSRLLSDRFSAERPKGSFSTLEIQRTEQGDSAMYLCASSLPGPGELFFGEGSRLTVL.

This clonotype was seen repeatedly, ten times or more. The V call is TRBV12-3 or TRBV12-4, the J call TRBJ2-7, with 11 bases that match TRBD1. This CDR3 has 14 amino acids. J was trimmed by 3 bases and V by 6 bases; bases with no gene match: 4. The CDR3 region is CASSFGTGGYEQYF. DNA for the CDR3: TGTGCCAGCAGCTTCGGGACAGGGGGCTACGAGCAGTACTTC.

In nucleotides, the CDR3 is TGTGCCAGCAGTCTACGGGGGGGATATAGCAATCAGCCCCAGCATTTT. Protein sequence: CASSLRGGYSNQPQHF. V and J are TRBV12-3 or TRBV12-4 and TRBJ1-5; possible D gene TRBD1, 5 bases. V was trimmed by 5 bases and J by 0 bases, leaving 14 bases between them. The CDR3 totals 16 residues.

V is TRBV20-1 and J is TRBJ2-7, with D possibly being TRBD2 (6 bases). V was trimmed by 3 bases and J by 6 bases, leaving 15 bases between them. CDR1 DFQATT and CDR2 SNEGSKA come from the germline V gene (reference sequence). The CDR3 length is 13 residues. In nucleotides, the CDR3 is TGCAGTGCTAGCTCAAGACTAGGTCCCGAGCAGTACTTC. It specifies CSASSRLGPEQYF.

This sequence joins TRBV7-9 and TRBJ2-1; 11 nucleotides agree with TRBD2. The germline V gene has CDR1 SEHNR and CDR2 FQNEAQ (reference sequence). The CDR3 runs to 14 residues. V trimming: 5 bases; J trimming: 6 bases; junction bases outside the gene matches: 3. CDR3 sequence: CASSALAGGNEQFF. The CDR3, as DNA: TGTGCCAGCAGCGCCCTAGCGGGAGGCAATGAGCAGTTCTTC.

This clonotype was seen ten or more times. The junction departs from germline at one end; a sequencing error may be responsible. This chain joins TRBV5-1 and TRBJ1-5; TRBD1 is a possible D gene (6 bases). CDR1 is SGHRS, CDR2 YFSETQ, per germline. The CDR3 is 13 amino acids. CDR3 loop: CASSLAGDQPQHF. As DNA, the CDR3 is TGTGCCAGCAGCTTAGCAGGGGATCAGCCCCAGCATTTT.

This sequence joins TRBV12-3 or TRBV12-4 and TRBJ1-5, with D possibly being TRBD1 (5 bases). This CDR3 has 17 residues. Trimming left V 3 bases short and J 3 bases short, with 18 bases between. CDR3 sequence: CASSFVAARGNNQPQHF. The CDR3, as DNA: TGTGCCAGCAGTTTTGTAGCGGCCCGGGGGAACAATCAGCCCCAGCATTTT.